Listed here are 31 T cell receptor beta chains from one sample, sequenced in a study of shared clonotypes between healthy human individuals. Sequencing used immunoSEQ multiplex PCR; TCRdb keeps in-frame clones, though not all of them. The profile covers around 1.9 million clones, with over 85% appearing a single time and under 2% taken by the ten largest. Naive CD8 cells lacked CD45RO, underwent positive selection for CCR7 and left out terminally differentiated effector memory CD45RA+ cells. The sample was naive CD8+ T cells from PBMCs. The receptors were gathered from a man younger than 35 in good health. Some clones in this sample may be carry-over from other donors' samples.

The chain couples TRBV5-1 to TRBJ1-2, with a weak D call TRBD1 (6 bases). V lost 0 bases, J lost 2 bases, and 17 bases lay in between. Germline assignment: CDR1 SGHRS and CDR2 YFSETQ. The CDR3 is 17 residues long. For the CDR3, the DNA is TGCGCCAGCAGCTTGGAAGGCCACAGGGAGGGAAACTATGGCTACACCTTC. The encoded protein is CASSLEGHREGNYGYTF.

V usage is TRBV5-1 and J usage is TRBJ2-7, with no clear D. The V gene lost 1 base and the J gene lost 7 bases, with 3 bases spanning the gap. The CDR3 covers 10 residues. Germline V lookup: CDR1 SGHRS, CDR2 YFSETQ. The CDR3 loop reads CASSLQEQYF. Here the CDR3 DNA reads TGCGCCAGCAGCTTGCAGGAGCAGTACTTC.

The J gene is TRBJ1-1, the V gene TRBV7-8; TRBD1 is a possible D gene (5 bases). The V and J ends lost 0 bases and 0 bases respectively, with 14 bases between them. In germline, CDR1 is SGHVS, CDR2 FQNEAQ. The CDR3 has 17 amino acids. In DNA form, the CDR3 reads TGTGCCAGCAGCTTAGCGCGGGCAGGGAGGGTGAACACTGAAGCTTTCTTT. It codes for CASSLARAGRVNTEAFF.

The CDR3: CAIRDLLAETQYF. Here the CDR3 DNA reads TGTGCCATCAGGGATCTTTTAGCGGAGACCCAGTACTTC. The chain carries TRBV27 and TRBJ2-5; TRBD1 or TRBD2 may be the D gene (5 bases each). The CDR3 runs to 13 residues. The V end lost 10 bases, the J end lost 5 bases, and 17 bases lay between the germline ends. CDR1 and CDR2 from the germline V gene are MNHEY and SMNVEV (reference sequence).

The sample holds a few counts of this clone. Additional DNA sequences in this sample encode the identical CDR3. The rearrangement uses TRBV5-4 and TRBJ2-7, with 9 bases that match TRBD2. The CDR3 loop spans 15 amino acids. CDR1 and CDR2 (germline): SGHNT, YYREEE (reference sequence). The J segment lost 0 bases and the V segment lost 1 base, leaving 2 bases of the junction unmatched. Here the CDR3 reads CASSLKREVSYEQYF. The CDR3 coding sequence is TGTGCCAGCAGCTTGAAGCGGGAGGTCTCCTACGAGCAGTACTTC.

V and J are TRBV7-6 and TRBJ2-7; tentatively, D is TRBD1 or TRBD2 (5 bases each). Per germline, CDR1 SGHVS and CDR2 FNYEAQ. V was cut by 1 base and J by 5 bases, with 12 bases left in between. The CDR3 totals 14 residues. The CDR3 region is CASSLGQGRDEQYF. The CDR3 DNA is TGTGCCAGCAGCTTAGGGCAGGGACGAGACGAGCAGTACTTC. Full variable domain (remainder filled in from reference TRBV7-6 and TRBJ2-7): GAGVSQSPRYKVTKRGQDVALRCDPISGHVSLYWYRQALGQGPEFLTYFNYEAQQDKSGLPNDRFSAERPEGSISTLTIQRTEQRDSAMYRCASSLGQGRDEQYFGPGTRLTVT.

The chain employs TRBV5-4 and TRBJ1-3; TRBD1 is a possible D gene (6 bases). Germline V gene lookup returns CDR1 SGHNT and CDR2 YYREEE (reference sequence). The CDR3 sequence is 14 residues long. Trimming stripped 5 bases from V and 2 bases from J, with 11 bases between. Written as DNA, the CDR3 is TGTGCCAGCAGTCAGAGGACAGCTGGAAACACCATATATTTT. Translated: CASSQRTAGNTIYF.

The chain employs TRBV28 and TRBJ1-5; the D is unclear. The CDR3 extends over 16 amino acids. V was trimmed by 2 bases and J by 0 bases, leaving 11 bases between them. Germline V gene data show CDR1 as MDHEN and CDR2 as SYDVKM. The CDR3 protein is CASSLISFNSNQPQHF. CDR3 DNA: TGTGCCAGCAGTTTAATCTCCTTTAATAGCAATCAGCCCCAGCATTTT. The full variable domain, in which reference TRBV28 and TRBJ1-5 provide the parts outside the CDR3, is DVKVTQSSRYLVKRTGEKVFLECVQDMDHENMFWYRQDPGLGLRLIYFSYDVKMKEKGDIPEGYSVSREKKERFSLILESASTNQTSMYLCASSLISFNSNQPQHFGDGTRLSIL.

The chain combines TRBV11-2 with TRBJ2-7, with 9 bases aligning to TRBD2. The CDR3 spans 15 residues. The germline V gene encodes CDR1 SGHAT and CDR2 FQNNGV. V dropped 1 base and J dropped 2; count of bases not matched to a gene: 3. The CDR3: CASSLVGGRAYEQYF. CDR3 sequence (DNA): TGTGCCAGCAGCTTAGTTGGCGGGAGGGCCTACGAGCAGTACTTC.

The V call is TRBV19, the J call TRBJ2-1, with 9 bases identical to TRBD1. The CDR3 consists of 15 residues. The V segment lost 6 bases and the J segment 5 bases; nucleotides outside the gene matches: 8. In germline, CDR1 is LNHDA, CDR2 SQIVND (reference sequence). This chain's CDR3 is CASSWDREGDNEQFF. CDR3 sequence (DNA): TGTGCCAGTAGCTGGGACAGGGAAGGCGACAATGAGCAGTTCTTC.

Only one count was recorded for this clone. CDR3 nucleotides: TGTGCCAGCAGCGAGGGGACAGGGTACGAGCAGTACTTC. Its translation is CASSEGTGYEQYF. The rearrangement links TRBV11-3 to TRBJ2-7, with 9 bases identical to TRBD1. Germline V gene lookup returns CDR1 SGHNT and CDR2 YENEEA. V shed 5 bases and J 4 bases; nucleotides not matched to a gene: 3. CDR3 length equals 13 residues. The complete variable domain, with remaining parts taken from reference TRBV11-3 and TRBJ2-7, reads EAGVVQSPRYKIIEKKQPVAFWCNPISGHNTLYWYLQNLGQGPELLIRYENEEAVDDSQLPKDRFSAERLKGVDSTLKIQPAELGDSAVYLCASSEGTGYEQYFGPGTRLTVT.

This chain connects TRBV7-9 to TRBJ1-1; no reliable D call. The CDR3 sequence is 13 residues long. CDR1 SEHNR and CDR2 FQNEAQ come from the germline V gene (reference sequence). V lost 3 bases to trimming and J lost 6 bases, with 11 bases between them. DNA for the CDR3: TGTGCCAGCAGCTTCCCCGCGGGCCCTGAAGCTTTCTTT. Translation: CASSFPAGPEAFF.

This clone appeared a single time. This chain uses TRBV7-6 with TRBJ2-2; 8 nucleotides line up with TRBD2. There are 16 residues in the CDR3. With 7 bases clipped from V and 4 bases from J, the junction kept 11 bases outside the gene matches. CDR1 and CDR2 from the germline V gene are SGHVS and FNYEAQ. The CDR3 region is CASTLGLAPSTGELFF. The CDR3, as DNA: TGTGCCAGCACCCTCGGACTAGCCCCTAGCACCGGGGAGCTGTTTTTT.

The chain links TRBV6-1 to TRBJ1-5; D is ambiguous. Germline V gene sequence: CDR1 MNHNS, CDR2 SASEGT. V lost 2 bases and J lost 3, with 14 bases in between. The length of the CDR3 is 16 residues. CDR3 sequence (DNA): TGTGCCAGCAGTGAATTGATAGGCACCCTCAATCAGCCCCAGCATTTT. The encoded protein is CASSELIGTLNQPQHF.

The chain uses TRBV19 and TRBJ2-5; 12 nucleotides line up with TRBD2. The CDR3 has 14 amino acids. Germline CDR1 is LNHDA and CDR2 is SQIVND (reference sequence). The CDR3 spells CASAGLAGRETQYF. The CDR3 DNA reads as TGTGCTTCAGCAGGACTAGCGGGAAGGGAGACCCAGTACTTC.

CDR3 nucleotide sequence: TGTGCCAGCAGCTTGACCGGATTTAGCAATCAGCCCCAGCATTTT. This translates into CASSLTGFSNQPQHF. The J gene is TRBJ1-5, the V gene TRBV5-6; D remains ambiguous. Trimming stripped 1 base from V and 0 bases from J, with 8 bases between. Germline lookup yields CDR1 SGHDT and CDR2 YYEEEE. The CDR3 has 15 residues.

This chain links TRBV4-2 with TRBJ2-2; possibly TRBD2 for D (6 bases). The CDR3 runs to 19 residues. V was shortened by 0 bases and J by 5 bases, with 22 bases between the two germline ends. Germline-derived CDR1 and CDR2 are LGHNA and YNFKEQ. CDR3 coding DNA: TGTGCCAGCAGCCAAGATGGAGTTGGAGGACTAAGCCATACCGGGGAGCTGTTTTTT. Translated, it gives CASSQDGVGGLSHTGELFF.

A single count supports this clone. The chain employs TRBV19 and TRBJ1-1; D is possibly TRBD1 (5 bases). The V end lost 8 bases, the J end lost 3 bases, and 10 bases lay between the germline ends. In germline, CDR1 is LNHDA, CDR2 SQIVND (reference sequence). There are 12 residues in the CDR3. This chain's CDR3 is CASHNRYTEAFF. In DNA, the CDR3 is TGTGCCAGTCATAACAGGTACACTGAAGCTTTCTTT. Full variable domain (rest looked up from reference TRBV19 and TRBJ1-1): DGGITQSPKYLFRKEGQNVTLSCEQNLNHDAMYWYRQDPGQGLRLIYYSQIVNDFQKGDIAEGYSVSREKKESFPLTVTSAQKNPTAFYLCASHNRYTEAFFGQGTRLTVV.

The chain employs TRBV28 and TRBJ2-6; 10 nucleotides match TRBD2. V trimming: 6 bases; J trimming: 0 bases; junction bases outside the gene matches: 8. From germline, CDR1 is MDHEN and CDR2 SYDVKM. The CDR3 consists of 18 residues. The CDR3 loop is CASRPLAGAPSGANVLTF. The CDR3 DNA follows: TGTGCCAGCAGGCCTCTAGCGGGAGCCCCCTCTGGGGCCAACGTCCTGACTTTC. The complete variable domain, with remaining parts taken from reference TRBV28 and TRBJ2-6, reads DVKVTQSSRYLVKRTGEKVFLECVQDMDHENMFWYRQDPGLGLRLIYFSYDVKMKEKGDIPEGYSVSREKKERFSLILESASTNQTSMYLCASRPLAGAPSGANVLTFGAGSRLTVL.

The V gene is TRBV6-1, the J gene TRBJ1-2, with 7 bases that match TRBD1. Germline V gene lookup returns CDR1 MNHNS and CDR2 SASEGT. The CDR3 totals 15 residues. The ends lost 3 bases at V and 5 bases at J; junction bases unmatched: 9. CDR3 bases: TGTGCCAGCAGTGACACCGGGACAGAGACGTATGGCTACACCTTC. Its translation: CASSDTGTETYGYTF.

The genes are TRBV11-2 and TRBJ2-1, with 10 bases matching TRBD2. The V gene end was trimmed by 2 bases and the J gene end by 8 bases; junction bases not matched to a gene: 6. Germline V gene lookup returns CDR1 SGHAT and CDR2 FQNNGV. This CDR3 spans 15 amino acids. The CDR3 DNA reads TGTGCCAGCAGCTTATCTGCTAGCGGGAGATATGAGCAGTTCTTC. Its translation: CASSLSASGRYEQFF.

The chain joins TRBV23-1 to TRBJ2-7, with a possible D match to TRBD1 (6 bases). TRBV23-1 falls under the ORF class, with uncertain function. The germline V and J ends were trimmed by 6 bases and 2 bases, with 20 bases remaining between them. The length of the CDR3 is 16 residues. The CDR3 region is CASSPSRTVITYEQYF. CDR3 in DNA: TGCGCCAGCAGCCCTAGTAGGACAGTGATTACCTACGAGCAGTACTTC.

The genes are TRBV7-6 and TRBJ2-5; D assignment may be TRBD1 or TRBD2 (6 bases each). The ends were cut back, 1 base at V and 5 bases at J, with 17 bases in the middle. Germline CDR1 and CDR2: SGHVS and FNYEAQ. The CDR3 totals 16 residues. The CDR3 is CASSLDIRGPVETQYF. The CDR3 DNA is TGTGCCAGCAGCTTAGATATTCGGGGGCCCGTGGAGACCCAGTACTTC. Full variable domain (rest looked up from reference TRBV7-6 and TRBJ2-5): GAGVSQSPRYKVTKRGQDVALRCDPISGHVSLYWYRQALGQGPEFLTYFNYEAQQDKSGLPNDRFSAERPEGSISTLTIQRTEQRDSAMYRCASSLDIRGPVETQYFGPGTRLLVL.

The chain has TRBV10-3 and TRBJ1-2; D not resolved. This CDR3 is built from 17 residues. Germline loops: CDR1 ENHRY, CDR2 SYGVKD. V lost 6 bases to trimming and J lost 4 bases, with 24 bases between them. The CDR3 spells CAIRIQLDRTDSYGYTF. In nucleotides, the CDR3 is TGTGCCATCAGGATCCAACTGGACCGCACTGATTCCTATGGCTACACCTTC.

This chain's CDR3 is CASSVGGPGNGYTF. For the CDR3, the DNA is TGTGCCAGCAGCGTAGGTGGCCCGGGGAATGGCTACACCTTC. The V gene is TRBV9, the J gene TRBJ1-2; D unresolved. The V end lost 0 bases, the J end lost 6 bases, and 12 bases lay between the germline ends. The CDR3 consists of 14 residues. Germline V lookup: CDR1 SGDLS, CDR2 YYNGEE.

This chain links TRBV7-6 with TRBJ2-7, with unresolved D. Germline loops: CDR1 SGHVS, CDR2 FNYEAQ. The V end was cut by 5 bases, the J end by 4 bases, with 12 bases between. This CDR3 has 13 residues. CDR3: CASSAAPGYEQYF. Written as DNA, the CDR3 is TGTGCCAGCAGCGCGGCCCCCGGGTACGAGCAGTACTTC.

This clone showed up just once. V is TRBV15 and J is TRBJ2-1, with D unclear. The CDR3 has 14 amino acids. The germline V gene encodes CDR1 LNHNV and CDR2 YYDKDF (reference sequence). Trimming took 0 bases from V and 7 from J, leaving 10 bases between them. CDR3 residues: CATSRERTLNEQFF. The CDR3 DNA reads TGTGCCACCAGCAGAGAGAGGACCCTAAATGAGCAGTTCTTC.

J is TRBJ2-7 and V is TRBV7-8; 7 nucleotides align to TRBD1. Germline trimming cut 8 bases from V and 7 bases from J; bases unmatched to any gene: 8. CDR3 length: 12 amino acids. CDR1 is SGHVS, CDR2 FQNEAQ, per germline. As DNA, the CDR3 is TGTGCCAGCGGAAAGACAGGGCAAGAGCAGTACTTC. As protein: CASGKTGQEQYF.

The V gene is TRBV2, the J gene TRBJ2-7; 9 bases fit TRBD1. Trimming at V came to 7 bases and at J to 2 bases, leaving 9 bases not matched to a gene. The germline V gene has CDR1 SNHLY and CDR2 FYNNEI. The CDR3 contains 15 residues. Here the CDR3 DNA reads TGTGCCAGCAACAGAGTGGGGGACAGGGCCTACGAGCAGTACTTC. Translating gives CASNRVGDRAYEQYF.

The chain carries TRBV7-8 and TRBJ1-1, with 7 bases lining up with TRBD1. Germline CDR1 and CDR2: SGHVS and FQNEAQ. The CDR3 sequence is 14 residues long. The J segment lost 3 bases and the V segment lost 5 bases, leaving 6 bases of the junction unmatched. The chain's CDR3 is CASSQGVGDTEAFF. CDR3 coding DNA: TGTGCCAGCAGCCAGGGGGTGGGAGACACTGAAGCTTTCTTT.

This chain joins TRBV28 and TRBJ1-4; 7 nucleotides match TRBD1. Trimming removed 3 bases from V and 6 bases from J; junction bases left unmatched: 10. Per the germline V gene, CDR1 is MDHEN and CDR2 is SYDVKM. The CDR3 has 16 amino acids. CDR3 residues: CASSFSGGGLDEKLFF. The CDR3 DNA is TGTGCCAGCAGTTTTTCAGGGGGGGGGCTCGATGAAAAACTGTTTTTT. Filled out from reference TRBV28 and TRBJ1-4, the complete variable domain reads DVKVTQSSRYLVKRTGEKVFLECVQDMDHENMFWYRQDPGLGLRLIYFSYDVKMKEKGDIPEGYSVSREKKERFSLILESASTNQTSMYLCASSFSGGGLDEKLFFGSGTQLSVL.